This is a list of T cell receptor beta chains from one sample in a study of shared clonotypes between healthy human individuals. Repertoires were generated with immunoSEQ multiplex PCR, while TCRdb's copy carries only in-frame clones and drops some. This sample has around 2,100,000 clones; roughly 95% occur once, and the top ten carry more than 0.95%. The sample comprised naive CD8+ T cells sorted from blood. The receptor set was obtained from a young man in good health. Both conserved end residues are part of each CDR3. D genes are given only for firm matches. Size is stated for part of the rows, as once, few or many counts, or as a class when the clone is expanded.

v_gene	d_gene	len	abundance	j_gene	CDR3nt	CDR3aa
TRBV5-8	-	17	-	TRBJ1-5	TGTGCCAGCAGCTCCCTTTGGGGTACTTCTAGCAATCAGCCCCAGCATTTT	CASSSLWGTSSNQPQHF
TRBV27	-	16	-	TRBJ1-6	TGTGCCAGCAGTCCCGGATGGAGCTCCTATAATTCACCCCTCCACTTT	CASSPGWSSYNSPLHF
TRBV6-5	-	13	-	TRBJ1-2	TGTGCCAGCAGTACTACAGGGTCCTATGGCTACACCTTC	CASSTTGSYGYTF
TRBV21-1	-	16	-	TRBJ2-2	TGTGCCAGCAGCAAACTACCGGGACCGAACACCGGGGAGCTGTTTTTT	CASSKLPGPNTGELFF
TRBV6-6	TRBD1	14	-	TRBJ2-3	TGTGCCAGCAGAGGACAGGGGGCCCCAGATACGCAGTATTTT	CASRGQGAPDTQYF
TRBV7-9	TRBD2	16	-	TRBJ2-7	TGTGCCAGCAGCTCCCCCTCAGCGGGAGTCTTATACGAGCAGTACTTC	CASSSPSAGVLYEQYF
TRBV28	-	13	-	TRBJ1-2	TGTGCCAGCCAAGGGGACTCCCGCTATGGCTACACCTTC	CASQGDSRYGYTF
TRBV19	-	14	-	TRBJ1-6	TGTGCCAGTAGCTTGACAGAGGGTTCTTCACCCCTCCACTTT	CASSLTEGSSPLHF
TRBV11-2	-	14	once	TRBJ2-7	TGTGCCAGCAGCTTATCCGGCGGGGCCTACGAGCAGTACTTC	CASSLSGGAYEQYF
TRBV5-1	TRBD1	14	once	TRBJ1-2	TGCGCCAGCAGCAACGGACAGGACTCCTATGGCTACACCTTC	CASSNGQDSYGYTF
TRBV9	TRBD2	15	-	TRBJ2-1	TGTGCCAGCAGCTTTGAGCGGGGGGCAGACTATGAGCAGTTCTTC	CASSFERGADYEQFF
TRBV27	-	13	-	TRBJ1-2	TGTGCCAGCAGTTTCTCCAGCGGAGGGGGCTACACCTTC	CASSFSSGGGYTF
TRBV28	TRBD1	14	-	TRBJ1-5	TGTGCCAGCAGTTCACAGGGGGCAGGGCAGCCCCAGCATTTT	CASSSQGAGQPQHF
TRBV11-2	TRBD1	14	-	TRBJ2-7	TGTGCCAGCAGCGCCCGACAGGGAGCCTACGAGCAGTACTTC	CASSARQGAYEQYF
TRBV4-1	-	16	-	TRBJ2-7	TGCGCCAGCCAAGAAGAGCCAGCGGTAAGCTCCTACGAGCAGTACTTC	CASQEEPAVSSYEQYF
TRBV6-5	-	14	-	TRBJ1-5	TGTGCCAGCAACCTGGACTTATCTGATCAGCCCCAGCATTTT	CASNLDLSDQPQHF
TRBV7-9	TRBD2	13	once	TRBJ2-3	TGTGCCAGCCGCGGGGGACCCACAGATACGCAGTATTTT	CASRGGPTDTQYF
TRBV9	TRBD2	15	-	TRBJ2-1	TGTGCCAGCAGCTTCTCCGGGACTAGCGGGTCTGAGCAGTTCTTC	CASSFSGTSGSEQFF
TRBV4-1	-	14	-	TRBJ1-1	TGCGCCAGCAGCCTCGATCCCGGGGACACTGAAGCTTTCTTT	CASSLDPGDTEAFF
TRBV30	-	13	-	TRBJ2-2	TGTGCCTGGAGTTTGGGGTTCACCGGGGAGCTGTTTTTT	CAWSLGFTGELFF
TRBV9	TRBD1	15	-	TRBJ2-2	TGTGCCAGCAGCATCGCAGGGGGCGCGGCCGGGGAGCTGTTTTTT	CASSIAGGAAGELFF
TRBV7-9	-	12	-	TRBJ2-3	TGTGCCAGCAGCCCACCCACAGATACGCAGTATTTT	CASSPPTDTQYF
TRBV9	TRBD2	14	-	TRBJ2-4	TGTGCCAGCAGCGCCGGGACTAGCGGGGGGATTCAGTACTTC	CASSAGTSGGIQYF
TRBV30	TRBD1	14	-	TRBJ2-7	TGTGCCTGGGACACCAGACAGGGCGCCTACGAGCAGTACTTC	CAWDTRQGAYEQYF
TRBV6-1	TRBD2	9	-	TRBJ2-3	TGTGCCACCGGGACTAGCCCTTATTTT	CATGTSPYF
TRBV9	TRBD2	15	-	TRBJ2-1	TGTGCCAGCAGCGTAGAGGGGACTAGCGGCAATGAGCAGTTCTTC	CASSVEGTSGNEQFF
TRBV30	TRBD2	14	once	TRBJ2-3	TGTGCCTGGGATCCTAGCGGGGGTGAAGATACGCAGTATTTT	CAWDPSGGEDTQYF
TRBV7-9	-	13	-	TRBJ2-7	TGTGCCAGCAGCCCCCGAGAGTTCTACGAGCAGTACTTC	CASSPREFYEQYF
TRBV6-5	TRBD2	14	-	TRBJ2-1	TGTGCCAGCAATCGACTAGCGGGGGGTGATGAGCAGTTCTTC	CASNRLAGGDEQFF
TRBV6-1	-	15	once	TRBJ1-5	TGTGCCAGCAGTGGACAGGTATATAGCAATCAGCCCCAGCATTTT	CASSGQVYSNQPQHF
TRBV5-6	TRBD1	15	-	TRBJ1-2	TGTGCCAGCAGCGGGGCACAGGGGGCCCTCTATGGCTACACCTTC	CASSGAQGALYGYTF
TRBV27	-	13	-	TRBJ2-7	TGTGCCAGCAGTTTAGGCTTGCCTTACGAGCAGTACTTC	CASSLGLPYEQYF
TRBV28	TRBD2	18	once	TRBJ2-5	TGTGCCAGCAGTCTTCCCCTAGCGGGGGGGTTTGTCGGAGAGACCCAGTACTTC	CASSLPLAGGFVGETQYF
TRBV9	-	14	-	TRBJ1-6	TGTGCCAGCAGCGTAGGGACAGCGGATTCACCCCTCCACTTT	CASSVGTADSPLHF
TRBV2	TRBD2	12	-	TRBJ2-3	TGTGCCAGCAGTGGGGGGGGTGATGCGCAGTATTTT	CASSGGGDAQYF
TRBV6-6	-	15	-	TRBJ1-4	TGTGCCAGCAGTACTAGGACGTCAACTAATGAAAAACTGTTTTTT	CASSTRTSTNEKLFF
TRBV5-1	-	15	once	TRBJ2-1	TGCGCCAGCAGCTTGTTCACTAGCTCCTACAATGAGCAGTTCTTC	CASSLFTSSYNEQFF
TRBV11-2	TRBD2	14	-	TRBJ2-1	TGTGCCAGCAGCCCCTCTAGCGGGGGGCATGAGCAGTTCTTC	CASSPSSGGHEQFF
TRBV7-8	-	14	-	TRBJ1-1	TGTGCCAGCAGCTTGTTGACAGGCTTCACTGAAGCTTTCTTT	CASSLLTGFTEAFF
TRBV6-5	-	14	-	TRBJ1-2	TGTGCCAGCAGCCCAACTCCGGGACATCCTTACTACACCTTC	CASSPTPGHPYYTF
TRBV25-1	-	15	-	TRBJ2-7	TGTGCCAGCAGTGAAATCGGAGCGGGCGTCTACGAGCAGTACTTC	CASSEIGAGVYEQYF
TRBV5-1	-	16	once	TRBJ2-1	TGCGCCAGCAGCTTGGGTGCGGGACTCCCCTACAATGAGCAGTTCTTC	CASSLGAGLPYNEQFF
TRBV6-1	-	16	-	TRBJ1-6	TGTGCCAGCAGTGAGTGGGGGAGCTCCTATAATTCACCCCTCCACTTT	CASSEWGSSYNSPLHF
TRBV27	-	14	-	TRBJ1-4	TGTGCCAGCAGTTTTTCGGCAACTAATGAAAAACTGTTTTTT	CASSFSATNEKLFF
TRBV7-8	-	12	-	TRBJ2-1	TGTGCCAGCAGCCCGACAGCGAATGAGCAGTTCTTC	CASSPTANEQFF
TRBV2	-	15	-	TRBJ2-1	TGTGCCAGCAGTGAATGGACGGAGGACTACAATGAGCAGTTCTTC	CASSEWTEDYNEQFF
TRBV9	-	14	-	TRBJ1-1	TGTGCCAGCAGCGTAGGAGGCTTGGGGACTGAAGCTTTCTTT	CASSVGGLGTEAFF
TRBV6-1	-	14	-	TRBJ2-7	TGTGCCAGCAACACGGCCGGGAACTCCTACGAGCAGTACTTC	CASNTAGNSYEQYF
TRBV5-1	-	11	-	TRBJ2-1	TGCGCCAGCAGCTTGTTAGCTGAGCAGTTCTTC	CASSLLAEQFF
TRBV28	-	15	-	TRBJ1-1	TGTGCCAGCAGTGGGGTGTCCCTTACGCACACTGAAGCTTTCTTT	CASSGVSLTHTEAFF
TRBV4-1	-	13	-	TRBJ2-7	TGCGCCAGCAGCCAAGTTCATGAATACGAGCAGTACTTC	CASSQVHEYEQYF
TRBV6-5	TRBD1	15	-	TRBJ1-2	TGTGCCAGCAGTAAACAGGGGGCAAAGAACTATGGCTACACCTTC	CASSKQGAKNYGYTF
TRBV11-2	TRBD2	16	-	TRBJ2-5	TGTGCCAGCAGCGGGGGGACTAGCGGGCACCAAGAGACCCAGTACTTC	CASSGGTSGHQETQYF
TRBV6-6	-	13	-	TRBJ2-7	TGTGCCAGCAGTTCCCAGGGTTCCTACGAGCAGTACTTC	CASSSQGSYEQYF
TRBV28	TRBD1	17	-	TRBJ2-7	TGTGCCAGCAGTTTACAACTCCGGACAGGGTATTCCAACGAGCAGTACTTC	CASSLQLRTGYSNEQYF
TRBV11-2	-	15	once	TRBJ1-3	TGTGCCAGCAGCTATGGGACTGCCACTGGAAACACCATATATTTT	CASSYGTATGNTIYF
TRBV2	-	13	-	TRBJ2-7	TGTGCCAGCGCTTCGCTGACCTCCTACGAGCAGTACTTC	CASASLTSYEQYF
TRBV2	TRBD1	18	-	TRBJ2-2	TGTGCCAGCAGTGGGAGACAGGGTATCGGGATGGGCACCGGGGAGCTGTTTTTT	CASSGRQGIGMGTGELFF